This T cell receptor (beta chain) was captured in a study of Ad26.COV2.S vaccination and SARS-CoV-2 variants. Turning to the study itself: This donor came from the COV1001 trial of Ad26.COV2.S. Whole-study results and caveats: Comparable non-spike TCR breadth was observed in vaccine and placebo recipients. Possibly, TCR breadth and depth analyses underestimated total T cell responses.

The ends lost 1 base at V and 13 bases at J; junction bases unmatched: 15. The CDR3 contains 15 residues. Germline V gives CDR1 SQVTM, CDR2 ANQGSEA. Described treatment: roughly 18 received Ad26.COV2.S at low or high dose, single or two shots; 5 received placebo; per-sample allocation not given. On day 63 after the first injection, vaccine and placebo recipients gave samples. This person who donated was an adult of 18-55 years in Boston. Repertoires were generated with immunoSEQ multiplex PCR, while TCRdb's copy carries only in-frame clones and drops some. The sample has hundreds of thousands of clones, around 87% seen once. Points on this clone: Its antigen is still unknown.

J is TRBJ1-2 and V is TRBV29-1; 10 bases match TRBD1. Source: peripheral blood, taken in a trial of Ad26.COV2.S vaccine versus placebo. The receptor was derived from a person aged 18-65 years who received the Ad26.COV2.S COVID-19 vaccine or a placebo. This chain's CDR3 is CSVEVVGTGVSSCTF. The CDR3 region has the DNA TGCAGCGTTGAAGTTGTGGGGACAGGGGTCTCCTCTTGCACCTTC.